This T cell receptor (beta chain) was captured in a study of graft-versus-host responses after intestinal transplantation. Overall study results and limits: Patients with graft-donor T cell macrochimerism had high graft-versus-host to host-versus-graft clonal ratios in allografts.

Here immunoSEQ multiplex PCR was the method, and the copy in TCRdb shows in-frame clones only, minus some. The table shows approximately 90,000 clones, with around 90% occurring only once. On this clone itself: Its cognate antigen is unknown.

This sequence originates from a human donor who received an intestinal transplant. Sample: unstimulated CD8+ T cells sorted from spleen or lymph node cells, taken before intestinal transplant.

CDR3 residues: CATTGVDTGELFF. The CDR3 DNA follows: TGTGCCACGACAGGGGTTGACACCGGGGAGCTGTTTTTT. The chain combines TRBV27 with TRBJ2-2; 8 bases match TRBD1. The ends lost 10 bases at V and 3 bases at J; junction bases unmatched: 4. The germline V gene has CDR1 MNHEY and CDR2 SMNVEV (reference sequence). The length of the CDR3 is 13 residues.